One sample yielded the 21 T cell receptor beta chains listed below, sequenced in a study of control samples from healthy donors and cancer patients. Profiling relied on immunoSEQ multiplex PCR, and the TCRdb table lists in-frame clones only, not all of them. The data contain about 250,000 clones, around 80% of them singletons. Input material: PBMCs. These receptors came from a woman aged 55-70 years with lung cancer.

The chain recombines TRBV4-1 with TRBJ1-2, with TRBD1 matching 8 bases. CDR1 and CDR2 (germline): MGHRA, YSYEKL. The CDR3 is 15 residues long. Trimming cost V 2 bases and J 4 bases; bases outside gene matches: 6. The CDR3 loop reads CASSQQGAIRYGYTF. The CDR3 coding sequence is TGCGCCAGCAGCCAACAGGGGGCGATTCGCTATGGCTACACCTTC.

The chain recombines TRBV4-1 with TRBJ2-1; 7 bases agree with TRBD2. Germline V gene lookup returns CDR1 MGHRA and CDR2 YSYEKL. The CDR3 is 15 residues long. V lost 0 bases, J lost 7 bases, and 6 bases stayed unmatched. DNA of the CDR3: TGCGCCAGCAGCCAAGATTCAGCTAGCGGTAATGAGCAGTTCTTC. Encoded protein: CASSQDSASGNEQFF.

The V gene is TRBV6-5, the J gene TRBJ1-6; D is possibly TRBD1 (6 bases). This CDR3 is 15 amino acids long. Per germline, CDR1 MNHEY and CDR2 SVGAGI. Trimming took off 7 bases at V and 7 bases at J, with 17 bases between the two ends. CDR3 bases: TGTGCCAGCACGGGGGGGGCGCGGATGAATTCACCCCTCCACTTT. As protein: CASTGGARMNSPLHF.

The rearrangement links TRBV5-1 to TRBJ2-2, with a weak D call TRBD2 (6 bases). The V end was cut by 8 bases, the J end by 5 bases, with 13 bases between. The CDR3 loop spans 13 amino acids. Germline CDR1 SGHRS, CDR2 YFSETQ. CDR3 sequence reads: CASNGAGTGELFF. The CDR3 bases are TGCGCCAGTAACGGGGCGGGAACCGGGGAGCTGTTTTTT. The whole variable domain, remainder taken from reference TRBV5-1 and TRBJ2-2, is KAGVTQTPRYLIKTRGQQVTLSCSPISGHRSVSWYQQTPGQGLQFLFEYFSETQRNKGNFPGRFSGRQFSNSRSEMNVSTLELGDSALYLCASNGAGTGELFFGEGSRLTVL.

V usage is TRBV7-9 and J usage is TRBJ1-1, with D hard to call. Looked up from germline, CDR1 is SEHNR and CDR2 is FQNEAQ (reference sequence). This CDR3 comprises 11 residues. V lost 7 bases to trimming and J lost 4 bases, with 7 bases between them. CDR3 sequence: CASTSITEAFF. DNA for the CDR3: TGTGCCAGCACCTCTATCACTGAAGCTTTCTTT.

The chain links TRBV10-1 to TRBJ2-1, with TRBD1 matching 9 bases. V lost 5 bases and J lost 13; bases outside the gene matches: 9. This CDR3 is built from 13 residues. Germline V lookup: CDR1 WNHNN, CDR2 SYGVQD (reference sequence). CDR3 sequence reads: CASSLQGANRQFF. In DNA form, the CDR3 reads TGCGCCAGCAGTTTACAGGGGGCTAACCGCCAGTTCTTC.

This clone was seen once. This chain links TRBV2 with TRBJ1-5; D is undetermined. The CDR3 contains 13 residues. Germline V gives CDR1 SNHLY, CDR2 FYNNEI. Trimming cost V 6 bases and J 4 bases, with 10 bases left between them. The CDR3 here is CASRADTNQPQHF. The DNA for the CDR3 is TGTGCCAGCAGAGCCGACACTAATCAGCCCCAGCATTTT.

V is TRBV18 and J is TRBJ2-2, with 8 bases aligning to TRBD1. The CDR3 length is 15 residues. From germline, CDR1 is KGHSH and CDR2 LQKENI. Losses at the gene ends were 1 base for V and 7 bases for J; bases not matched to a gene: 5. DNA of the CDR3: TGTGCCAGCTCACCACAGCGACAGGGGAGCGGGGAGCTGTTTTTT. Protein product: CASSPQRQGSGELFF.

This chain links TRBV7-2 with TRBJ2-3; D is possibly TRBD1 (6 bases). The CDR3 spans 16 residues. The V end was cut by 1 base, the J end by 1 base, with 12 bases between. Looked up from germline, CDR1 is SGHTA and CDR2 is FQGNSA. The CDR3 spells CASSLVGAGGTDTQYF. The CDR3 DNA follows: TGTGCCAGCAGCTTAGTTGGGGCAGGGGGCACAGATACGCAGTATTTT.

CDR3 region: CASSERQGGTDTQYF. CDR3 nucleotide sequence: TGTGCCAGCAGTGAACGGCAGGGGGGCACAGATACGCAGTATTTT. V is TRBV6-1 and J is TRBJ2-3; 7 bases match TRBD1. J was trimmed by 1 base and V by 2 bases; bases with no gene match: 3. The CDR3 is made up of 15 amino acids. Germline lookup yields CDR1 MNHNS and CDR2 SASEGT.

This chain joins TRBV7-2 and TRBJ2-5, with 8 bases that match TRBD2. The trim removed 2 bases at V and 1 base at J, leaving 9 bases unmatched. This CDR3 region has 17 residues. The germline V gene has CDR1 SGHTA and CDR2 FQGNSA. CDR3 DNA: TGTGCCAGCAGCTTAACTAGCGGAGGCCCGGTCCAAGAGACCCAGTACTTC. Encoded protein: CASSLTSGGPVQETQYF.

The chain is built from TRBV4-1 and TRBJ2-3; D is undetermined. V lost 4 bases, J lost 6 bases, and 8 bases lay in between. Germline lookup yields CDR1 MGHRA and CDR2 YSYEKL. This CDR3 is 12 amino acids long. The CDR3 DNA is TGCGCCAGCAGCCCACCGTCTGATACGCAGTATTTT. Translated: CASSPPSDTQYF.

Remarks on this clone: Within the sample, other DNA sequences also encode this same CDR3. The rearrangement uses TRBV27 and TRBJ1-2, with unresolved D. This CDR3 region has 13 residues. Germline loops: CDR1 MNHEY, CDR2 SMNVEV (reference sequence). V gave up 3 bases and J gave up 2 bases, with 7 bases separating them. CDR3 in amino acids: CASSFAGNYGYTF. CDR3 DNA: TGTGCCAGCAGTTTTGCGGGCAACTATGGCTACACCTTC.

The genes are TRBV28 and TRBJ2-7; 11 bases are shared with TRBD2. The CDR3 sequence is 15 residues long. Germline-derived CDR1 and CDR2 are MDHEN and SYDVKM. Trimming removed 5 bases from V and 0 bases from J; junction bases left unmatched: 3. The CDR3 is CASSQTSGSSYEQYF. For the CDR3, the DNA is TGTGCCAGCAGTCAAACTAGCGGGAGCTCCTACGAGCAGTACTTC.

The chain couples TRBV6-5 to TRBJ2-7; 9 bases agree with TRBD1. CDR3 size: 14 residues. Germline trimming cut 5 bases from V and 6 bases from J; bases unmatched to any gene: 8. In germline, CDR1 is MNHEY, CDR2 SVGAGI. The CDR3 sequence: CASSTGTGFSEQYF. DNA for the CDR3: TGTGCCAGCAGTACCGGGACAGGGTTTTCCGAGCAGTACTTC.

The chain uses TRBV2 and TRBJ1-5; D is unresolved. This CDR3 region has 14 residues. The V gene lost 7 bases and the J gene lost 3 bases, with 13 bases spanning the gap. Germline assignment: CDR1 SNHLY and CDR2 FYNNEI. The CDR3 sequence is CASTTASDNQPQHF. The DNA for the CDR3 is TGTGCCAGCACGACGGCCTCGGACAATCAGCCCCAGCATTTT.

The chain employs TRBV19 and TRBJ1-5, with D uncertain. The V and J ends lost 5 bases and 4 bases respectively, with 9 bases between them. Germline V CDR1 and CDR2: LNHDA, SQIVND (reference sequence). The CDR3 totals 13 residues. The CDR3 DNA follows: TGTGCCAGTAGTCCTAGGGAGAATCAGCCCCAGCATTTT. This sequence encodes CASSPRENQPQHF.

This chain uses TRBV6-5 with TRBJ1-1; D ambiguous. The germline V gene has CDR1 MNHEY and CDR2 SVGAGI. Trimming shortened V by 2 bases and J by 0 bases, and 13 bases separated the two germline ends. The CDR3 totals 16 residues. DNA for the CDR3: TGTGCCAGCAGTTACAGGGATCAAGGAGTGAACACTGAAGCTTTCTTT. Protein: CASSYRDQGVNTEAFF.

The V call is TRBV12-3 or TRBV12-4, the J call TRBJ1-1; a possible D gene is TRBD1 (6 bases). The CDR3 is 13 residues long. The V gene lost 6 bases and the J gene lost 3 bases, with 11 bases spanning the gap. CDR3: CASRKNRDTEAFF. DNA of the CDR3: TGTGCCAGCAGAAAGAACAGGGACACTGAAGCTTTCTTT.

This clone was observed a handful of times. This chain connects TRBV11-1 to TRBJ2-1, with TRBD1 identical over 10 bases. Germline CDR1 SGHAT, CDR2 FQDESV (reference sequence). The CDR3 sequence is 19 residues long. V shed 0 bases and J 0 bases; nucleotides not matched to a gene: 8. The CDR3 DNA reads as TGTGCCAGCAGCTTAGCAGGACGGGACAGGGGCCACTCCTACAATGAGCAGTTCTTC. Translated: CASSLAGRDRGHSYNEQFF.

The chain couples TRBV9 to TRBJ1-2; 7 bases are shared with TRBD1. There are 13 residues in the CDR3. CDR1 is SGDLS and CDR2 is YYNGEE in the germline V gene. The V gene end was trimmed by 4 bases and the J gene end by 2 bases; junction bases not matched to a gene: 2. CDR3 coding DNA: TGTGCCAGCAGCCTACAGGGGAACTATGGCTACACCTTC. This encodes CASSLQGNYGYTF.